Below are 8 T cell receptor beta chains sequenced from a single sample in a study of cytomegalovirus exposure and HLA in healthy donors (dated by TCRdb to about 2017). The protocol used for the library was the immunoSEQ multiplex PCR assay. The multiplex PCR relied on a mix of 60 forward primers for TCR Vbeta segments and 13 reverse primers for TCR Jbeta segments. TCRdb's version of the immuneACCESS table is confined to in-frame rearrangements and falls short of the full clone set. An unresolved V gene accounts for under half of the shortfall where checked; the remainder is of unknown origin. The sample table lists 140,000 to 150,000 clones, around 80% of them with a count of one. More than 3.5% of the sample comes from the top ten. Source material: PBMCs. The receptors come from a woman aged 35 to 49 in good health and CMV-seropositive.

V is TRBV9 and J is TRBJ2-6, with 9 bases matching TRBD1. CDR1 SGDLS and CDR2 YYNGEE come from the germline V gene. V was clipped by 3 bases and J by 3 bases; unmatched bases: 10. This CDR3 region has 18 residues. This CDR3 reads CASSGTRDRVDGANVLTF. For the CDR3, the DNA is TGTGCCAGCAGCGGAACCCGGGACAGGGTCGATGGGGCCAACGTCCTGACTTTC.

The CDR3 nucleotides read TGTGCCAGCTCACCAATGTTAGCGGGGCAAGATGAGCAGTTCTTC. Translating gives CASSPMLAGQDEQFF. The chain couples TRBV18 to TRBJ2-1, with 8 bases matching TRBD2. CDR1 and CDR2 (germline): KGHSH, LQKENI. J gave up 8 bases and V 2 bases, and 8 bases lay outside the gene matches. The CDR3 covers 15 residues. The variable domain in full, with the rest retrieved from reference TRBV18 and TRBJ2-1, is NAGVMQNPRHLVRRRGQEARLRCSPMKGHSHVYWYRQLPEEGLKFMVYLQKENIIDESGMPKERFSAEFPKEGPSILRIQQVVRGDSAAYFCASSPMLAGQDEQFFGPGTRLTVL.

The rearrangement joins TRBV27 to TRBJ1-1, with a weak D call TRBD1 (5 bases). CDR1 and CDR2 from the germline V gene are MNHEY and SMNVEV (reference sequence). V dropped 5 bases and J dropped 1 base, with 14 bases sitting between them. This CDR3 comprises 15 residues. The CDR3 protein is CASSHGRGANTEAFF. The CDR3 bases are TGTGCCAGCAGTCATGGGAGGGGAGCGAACACTGAAGCTTTCTTT.

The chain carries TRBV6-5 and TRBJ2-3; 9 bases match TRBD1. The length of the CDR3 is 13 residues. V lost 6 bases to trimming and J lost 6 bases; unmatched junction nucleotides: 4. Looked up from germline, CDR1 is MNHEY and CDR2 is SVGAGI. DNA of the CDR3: TGTGCCAGCAGGGACAGGGGCCCGGATACGCAGTATTTT. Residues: CASRDRGPDTQYF.

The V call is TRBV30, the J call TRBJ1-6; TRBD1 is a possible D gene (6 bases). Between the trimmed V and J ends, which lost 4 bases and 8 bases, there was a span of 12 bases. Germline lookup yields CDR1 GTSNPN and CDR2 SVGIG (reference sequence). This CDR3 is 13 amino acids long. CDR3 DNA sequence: TGTGCCTGGACAGGGGCTCGGGATTCACCCCTCCACTTT. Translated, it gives CAWTGARDSPLHF.

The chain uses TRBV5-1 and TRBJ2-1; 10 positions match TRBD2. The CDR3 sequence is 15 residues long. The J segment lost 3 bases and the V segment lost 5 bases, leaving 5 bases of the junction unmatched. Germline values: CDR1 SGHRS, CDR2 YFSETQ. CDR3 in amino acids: CASSGGLASYNEQFF. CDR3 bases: TGCGCCAGCAGTGGGGGACTAGCGAGCTACAATGAGCAGTTCTTC.

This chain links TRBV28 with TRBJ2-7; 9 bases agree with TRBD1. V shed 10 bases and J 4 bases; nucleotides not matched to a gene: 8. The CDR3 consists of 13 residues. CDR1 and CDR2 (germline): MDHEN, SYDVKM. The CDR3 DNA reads TGTGCCACCACACAGGGGGCTGGTTACGAGCAGTACTTC. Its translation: CATTQGAGYEQYF.

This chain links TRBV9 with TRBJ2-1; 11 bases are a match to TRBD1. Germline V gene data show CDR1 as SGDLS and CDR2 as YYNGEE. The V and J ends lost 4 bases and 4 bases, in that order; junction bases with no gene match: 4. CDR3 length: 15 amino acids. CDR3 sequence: CASSLGQGGYNEQFF. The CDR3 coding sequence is TGTGCCAGCAGCCTGGGACAGGGGGGGTACAATGAGCAGTTCTTC.